The 28 T cell receptor beta chains below all came from one sample that was sequenced in a study of blood T cell repertoires in COVID-19. Data came from immunoSEQ multiplex PCR; TCRdb stores just in-frame clones and leaves some out. Of a few hundred thousand clones listed, about 87% are singletons. Sequencing was done on a sample of peripheral blood. The receptors come from a woman aged 45-59 years with COVID-19, enrolled during active disease.

The rearrangement links TRBV5-6 to TRBJ1-3; D gene uncertain. Trimming left V 1 base short and J 5 bases short, with 7 bases between. In germline, CDR1 is SGHDT, CDR2 YYEEEE. This CDR3 is built from 13 residues. The CDR3 nucleotides are TGTGCCAGCAGCTTGATCGGGAGAAACACCATATATTTT. It encodes CASSLIGRNTIYF.

The CDR3 region has the DNA TGTGCCAGCTCACAAACGGGACTTGATGAGCAGTTCTTC. This gives the protein CASSQTGLDEQFF. The chain joins TRBV18 to TRBJ2-1; a possible D gene is TRBD2 (6 bases). The CDR3 consists of 13 residues. Germline V lookup: CDR1 KGHSH, CDR2 LQKENI. The V end was cut by 4 bases, the J end by 8 bases, with 12 bases between.

The genes are TRBV4-3 and TRBJ2-7; possible D gene TRBD1, 5 bases. Germline V gene sequence: CDR1 LGHNA, CDR2 YSLEER. CDR3 length: 15 amino acids. Between the trimmed V and J ends, which lost 1 base and 3 bases, there was a span of 13 bases. For the CDR3, the DNA is TGCGCCAGCAGCCAAGGACAGAAAGGTTTCTACGAGCAGTACTTC. Encoded protein: CASSQGQKGFYEQYF.

This clone showed up just once. The gene calls are TRBV7-3 and TRBJ1-3, with a possible D match to TRBD1 (5 bases). V was shortened by 2 bases and J by 3 bases, with 14 bases between the two germline ends. Germline CDR1 SGHTA, CDR2 FQGTGA. The CDR3 runs 16 residues. Here the CDR3 DNA reads TGTGCCAGCAGCTTATCTGCCCGGGGGGTTGGAAACACCATATATTTT. Its translation: CASSLSARGVGNTIYF.

The chain is built from TRBV19 and TRBJ1-5; 10 bases match TRBD1. The V gene end was trimmed by 5 bases and the J gene end by 1 base; junction bases not matched to a gene: 11. This CDR3 has 18 residues. CDR1 and CDR2 from the germline V gene are LNHDA and SQIVND (reference sequence). CDR3 in amino acids: CASSAGTGDSVSNQPQHF. CDR3 DNA sequence: TGTGCCAGTAGTGCCGGGACAGGGGATTCAGTGAGCAATCAGCCCCAGCATTTT. The variable domain in full, completed from reference TRBV19 and TRBJ1-5, reads DGGITQSPKYLFRKEGQNVTLSCEQNLNHDAMYWYRQDPGQGLRLIYYSQIVNDFQKGDIAEGYSVSREKKESFPLTVTSAQKNPTAFYLCASSAGTGDSVSNQPQHFGDGTRLSIL.

The CDR3 DNA reads TGTGCCAGCTCACCACTAGCGGGAGCGAGCACAGATACGCAGTATTTT. Protein sequence: CASSPLAGASTDTQYF. The chain uses TRBV18 and TRBJ2-3; 9 bases fit TRBD2. With 1 base clipped from V and 0 bases from J, the junction kept 2 bases outside the gene matches. This CDR3 spans 16 amino acids. CDR1 and CDR2 from the germline V gene are KGHSH and LQKENI. Full variable domain (rest looked up from reference TRBV18 and TRBJ2-3): NAGVMQNPRHLVRRRGQEARLRCSPMKGHSHVYWYRQLPEEGLKFMVYLQKENIIDESGMPKERFSAEFPKEGPSILRIQQVVRGDSAAYFCASSPLAGASTDTQYFGPGTRLTVL.

This chain links TRBV3-1 (or the pseudogene TRBV3-2) with TRBJ2-7, with 14 nucleotides matching TRBD2. This CDR3 is built from 19 residues. V lost 4 bases, J lost 2 bases, and 13 bases stayed unmatched. CDR1 LGHDT and CDR2 YNNKEL come from the germline V gene (reference sequence). Here the CDR3 DNA reads TGTGCCAGCAGCCCTCTAGGCGGGACTAGCGGGAGAGCAACCTACGAGCAGTACTTC. Residues: CASSPLGGTSGRATYEQYF.

This chain joins TRBV11-2 and TRBJ2-7, with 8 positions matching TRBD1. CDR3 length: 14 residues. The germline gives CDR1 SGHAT, CDR2 FQNNGV. Unmatched junction bases numbered 7, after V lost 3 bases and J lost 6 bases. The CDR3 region is CASSFARGRSEQYF. CDR3 bases: TGTGCCAGCAGCTTCGCCAGGGGGCGCAGCGAGCAGTACTTC.

This chain's CDR3 is CAWSGQGTQPQHF. CDR3 nucleotides: TGTGCCTGGAGTGGACAGGGTACTCAGCCCCAGCATTTT. The chain combines TRBV30 with TRBJ1-5; 7 bases are shared with TRBD1. After removal of 1 base from V and 6 bases from J, the junction contained 3 bases not matched to a gene. Germline V gene lookup returns CDR1 GTSNPN and CDR2 SVGIG (reference sequence). The CDR3 has 13 amino acids.

J is TRBJ2-5 and V is TRBV2; 8 nucleotides line up with TRBD1. Unmatched junction bases numbered 3, after V lost 7 bases and J lost 2 bases. Germline values: CDR1 SNHLY, CDR2 FYNNEI. There are 13 residues in the CDR3. The CDR3 spells CASTWDRQETQYF. In nucleotides, the CDR3 is TGTGCCAGCACTTGGGACAGGCAAGAGACCCAGTACTTC.

The CDR3 sequence: CSVEPKDRARNTEAFF. CDR3 DNA: TGCAGCGTTGAACCAAAGGACAGGGCGAGGAACACTGAAGCTTTCTTT. This chain links TRBV29-1 with TRBJ1-1; 8 bases align to TRBD1. Trimming took 2 bases from V and 1 from J; bases not matched to a gene: 9. CDR1 SQVTM and CDR2 ANQGSEA come from the germline V gene. The CDR3 runs 16 residues.

The V call is TRBV5-1, the J call TRBJ2-2, with 8 bases aligning to TRBD2. Per germline, CDR1 SGHRS and CDR2 YFSETQ. This CDR3 has 16 residues. The J segment lost 4 bases and the V segment lost 2 bases, leaving 7 bases of the junction unmatched. The CDR3 sequence is CASSFTGLDPTGELFF. The CDR3 DNA follows: TGCGCCAGCAGCTTCACGGGACTAGATCCCACCGGGGAGCTGTTTTTT.

This clone was counted once. The chain carries TRBV24-1 and TRBJ1-5; 8 nucleotides line up with TRBD1. Germline values: CDR1 KGHDR, CDR2 SFDVKD. J gave up 7 bases and V 3 bases, and 13 bases lay outside the gene matches. This CDR3 is 17 amino acids long. CDR3 region: CATSDAPGTGQTQPQHF. In DNA form, the CDR3 reads TGTGCCACCAGTGATGCCCCCGGGACAGGACAGACACAGCCCCAGCATTTT.

This chain joins TRBV20-1 and TRBJ1-3; D is unresolved. The CDR3 loop spans 11 amino acids. Germline lookup yields CDR1 DFQATT and CDR2 SNEGSKA (reference sequence). The V and J ends lost 3 bases and 4 bases respectively, with 4 bases between them. This chain's CDR3 is CSARAGNTIYF. CDR3 in DNA: TGCAGTGCTAGGGCAGGAAACACCATATATTTT.

The J gene is TRBJ1-1, the V gene TRBV18; D perhaps matches TRBD1 (5 bases). This CDR3 is 15 amino acids long. Germline CDR1 reads KGHSH; CDR2 reads LQKENI. Deletions cut 0 bases from V and 5 bases from J, with 13 bases between. For the CDR3, the DNA is TGTGCCAGCTCACCACCGGGGGGTATTAGTACTGAAGCTTTCTTT. This encodes CASSPPGGISTEAFF.

This sequence joins TRBV2 and TRBJ1-5; no definite D call. Germline values: CDR1 SNHLY, CDR2 FYNNEI. The CDR3 is 12 amino acids. V was cut by 5 bases and J by 4 bases, with 6 bases left in between. The CDR3 DNA is TGTGCCAGCAGTCAGAATAATCAGCCCCAGCATTTT. Its protein product is CASSQNNQPQHF.

The chain has TRBV11-2 and TRBJ1-5; D is possibly TRBD1 (5 bases). The length of the CDR3 is 14 residues. Looked up from germline, CDR1 is SGHAT and CDR2 is FQNNGV. Trimming removed 5 bases at V and 7 bases at J, with 15 bases between. CDR3 nucleotide sequence: TGTGCCAGCAGCCCGAGTGGGGGAGGACAGCCCCAGCATTTT. It encodes CASSPSGGGQPQHF.

This rearrangement joins TRBV30 to TRBJ1-1; TRBD1 is a possible D gene (5 bases). V lost 8 bases and J 1 base, leaving 14 bases between the germline ends. Per germline, CDR1 GTSNPN and CDR2 SVGIG (reference sequence). The CDR3 runs to 13 residues. For the CDR3, the DNA is TGTGCCGGGGGGGTCACAGAGAACACTGAAGCTTTCTTT. This gives the protein CAGGVTENTEAFF.

V gene TRBV19 combines with J gene TRBJ1-2; D remains unclear. The CDR3 totals 11 residues. Deletions cut 10 bases from V and 6 bases from J, with 12 bases between. Looked up from germline, CDR1 is LNHDA and CDR2 is SQIVND (reference sequence). The DNA for the CDR3 is TGTGCCACCTCCAGGCGAGATGGCTACACCTTC. Amino acids: CATSRRDGYTF.

This rearrangement joins TRBV7-9 to TRBJ2-5; tentatively, D is TRBD1 (6 bases). Germline V lookup: CDR1 SEHNR, CDR2 FQNEAQ (reference sequence). Between the trimmed V and J ends, which lost 5 bases and 2 bases, there was a span of 12 bases. The CDR3 spans 14 residues. The CDR3 sequence is CASSAGTTQETQYF. In DNA form, the CDR3 reads TGTGCCAGCAGCGCCGGGACAACACAAGAGACCCAGTACTTC.

This clone was observed a handful of times. This chain joins TRBV19 and TRBJ2-3, with D possibly TRBD1 on 5 matching bases. This CDR3 spans 16 amino acids. V lost 0 bases, J lost 0 bases, and 10 bases lay in between. CDR1 LNHDA and CDR2 SQIVND come from the germline V gene (reference sequence). CDR3 region: CASSIDKGVSTDTQYF. The CDR3 DNA is TGTGCCAGTAGTATAGATAAAGGGGTGAGCACAGATACGCAGTATTTT. The whole variable domain, remainder taken from reference TRBV19 and TRBJ2-3, is DGGITQSPKYLFRKEGQNVTLSCEQNLNHDAMYWYRQDPGQGLRLIYYSQIVNDFQKGDIAEGYSVSREKKESFPLTVTSAQKNPTAFYLCASSIDKGVSTDTQYFGPGTRLTVL.

The chain links TRBV10-2 to TRBJ2-1, with a possible D match to TRBD2 (7 bases). Trimming cost V 6 bases and J 4 bases, with 13 bases left between them. Germline V gene data show CDR1 as WSHSY and CDR2 as SAAADI. CDR3 length: 14 residues. CDR3 sequence: CASRGGQGYNEQFF. The CDR3 coding sequence is TGCGCCAGCAGGGGGGGGCAGGGGTACAATGAGCAGTTCTTC.

This CDR3 reads CASSQDRDNTDTQYF. The CDR3 coding sequence is TGTGCCAGCTCGCAGGACAGGGACAACACAGATACGCAGTATTTT. The rearrangement joins TRBV18 to TRBJ2-3, with 8 bases lining up with TRBD1. Germline lookup yields CDR1 KGHSH and CDR2 LQKENI. Trimming took 6 bases from V and 2 from J; bases not matched to a gene: 7. The CDR3 sequence is 15 residues long.

The CDR3, as DNA: TGTGCCAGCAGCCGCGTCTGGACAGGGGGAAACACCATATATTTT. This codes for CASSRVWTGGNTIYF. The rearrangement links TRBV6-5 to TRBJ1-3; 8 nucleotides line up with TRBD1. The V segment lost 6 bases and the J segment 4 bases; nucleotides outside the gene matches: 8. This CDR3 region has 15 residues. CDR1 MNHEY and CDR2 SVGAGI come from the germline V gene.

The chain couples TRBV6-5 to TRBJ2-1; D may be TRBD2 (6 bases). Germline assignment: CDR1 MNHEY and CDR2 SVGAGI. With 5 bases removed from V and 4 bases from J, the gap between germline ends came to 15 bases. The CDR3 sequence is 15 residues long. The CDR3 sequence: CASSTSRGRYNEQFF. The CDR3 coding sequence is TGTGCCAGCAGTACCTCCCGGGGGAGATACAATGAGCAGTTCTTC.

The chain joins TRBV6-6 to TRBJ1-1; 9 nucleotides match TRBD1. CDR1 and CDR2 (germline): MNHNY, SVGAGI (reference sequence). The ends lost 5 bases at V and 0 bases at J; junction bases unmatched: 10. The CDR3 runs to 17 residues. The CDR3 coding sequence is TGTGCCAGCAGTCCCACCACCGGGACAGGGCTGAACACTGAAGCTTTCTTT. Residues: CASSPTTGTGLNTEAFF.

The chain couples TRBV24-1 to TRBJ2-2; TRBD1 matches 10 bases. V lost 10 bases to trimming and J lost 7 bases; unmatched junction nucleotides: 8. Germline V lookup: CDR1 KGHDR, CDR2 SFDVKD. CDR3 length: 14 residues. The CDR3 DNA reads TGTGCCACTAGGGGACAGGGGATCAACGGGGAGCTGTTTTTT. Translated, it gives CATRGQGINGELFF.

The chain has TRBV7-2 and TRBJ2-7, with D perhaps TRBD2 (6 bases). V was trimmed by 1 base and J by 4 bases, leaving 14 bases between them. Germline CDR1 reads SGHTA; CDR2 reads FQGNSA. The CDR3 is 15 residues long. CDR3 nucleotides: TGTGCCAGCAGCTTAGATGCGGGGATGGTTTACGAGCAGTACTTC. Protein sequence: CASSLDAGMVYEQYF.